This T cell receptor (beta chain) was documented in a study of blood T cell repertoires in COVID-19. Study as a whole: Sites across the United States, Italy and Spain contributed samples from acute and convalescent COVID-19. T cells, B-cell-depleted T cells, or PBMCs supplied cDNA or gDNA.

The germline gives CDR1 SGHNT, CDR2 YYREEE (reference sequence). Trimming removed 4 bases from V and 2 bases from J; junction bases left unmatched: 7. The CDR3 consists of 16 residues. Authors' analysis steps: The authors estimated nucleated cell counts from reference gene primer amplification. Libraries were prepared by immunoSEQ multiplex PCR; TCRdb keeps only in-frame clonotypes and omits some of them. That table furnishes V, J and clone size, whereas the DNA furnished D and trimming. The sample lists roughly 40,000 clones, about 85% occurring once. The source is a woman of 80 years or more with acute or convalescent COVID-19. What was sequenced was peripheral blood. The genes are TRBV5-4 and TRBJ2-3; TRBD2 agrees at 10 bases. CDR3 sequence (DNA): TGTGCCAGCAGCCTACGGACTAGCGGATTCACAGATACGCAGTATTTT. Its protein product is CASSLRTSGFTDTQYF. Looking up the rest from reference TRBV5-4 and TRBJ2-3 gives the full variable domain: ETGVTQSPTHLIKTRGQQVTLRCSSQSGHNTVSWYQQALGQGPQFIFQYYREEENGRGNFPPRFSGLQFPNYSSELNVNALELDDSALYLCASSLRTSGFTDTQYFGPGTRLTVL.